The present T cell receptor beta chain was sequenced within a study of T cells in Graves' hyperthyroidism and ophthalmopathy. RNA transcripts gave rise to amplified TCR beta CDR3 regions. The HTBI primer set served for first-round RT-PCR of the TCR CDR3. TCRdb redid the calling of the multiplex PCR reads with MiXCR, one entry per CDR3 protein. The sample holds roughly 700,000 distinct CDR3 sequences, 15% to 20% seen once. Findings of the study overall: Ophthalmopathy and stable hyperthyroidism were told apart by a 13 V-J model. Prediction of ophthalmopathy progression came a median about 6 months pre-onset.

Graves' hyperthyroidism was deemed stable absent ophthalmopathy progression within 18 months. Hyperthyroidism, newly diagnosed and lasting under 2 months, affected patients aged 18 to 65. This clonotype was counted ten times or more. No antigen is known for it. Germline CDR1 and CDR2: SGHNT and YENEEA. The length of the CDR3 is 15 residues. Trimming stripped 5 bases from V and 4 bases from J, with 15 bases between. Specimen: blood. The J gene is TRBJ2-1, the V gene TRBV11-3, with TRBD2 as a possible D gene (5 bases). This TCR came from a man aged 45-65 years with Graves' hyperthyroidism. Here the CDR3 DNA reads TGTGCCAGCAGCGAGGGCGGCTGGGCATACAATGAGCAGTTCTTC. Translating gives CASSEGGWAYNEQFF.